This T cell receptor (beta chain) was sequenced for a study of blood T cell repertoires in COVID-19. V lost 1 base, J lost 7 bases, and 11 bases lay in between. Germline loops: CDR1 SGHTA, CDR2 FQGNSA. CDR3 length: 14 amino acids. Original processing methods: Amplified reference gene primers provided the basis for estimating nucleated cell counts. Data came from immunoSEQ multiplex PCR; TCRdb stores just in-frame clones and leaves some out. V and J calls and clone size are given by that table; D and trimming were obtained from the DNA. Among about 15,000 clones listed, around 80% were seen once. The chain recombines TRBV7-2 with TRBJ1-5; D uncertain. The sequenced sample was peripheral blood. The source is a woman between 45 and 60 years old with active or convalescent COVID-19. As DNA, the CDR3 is TGTGCCAGCAGCTTAGAACAGTCCTACCAGCCCCAGCATTTT. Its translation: CASSLEQSYQPQHF.